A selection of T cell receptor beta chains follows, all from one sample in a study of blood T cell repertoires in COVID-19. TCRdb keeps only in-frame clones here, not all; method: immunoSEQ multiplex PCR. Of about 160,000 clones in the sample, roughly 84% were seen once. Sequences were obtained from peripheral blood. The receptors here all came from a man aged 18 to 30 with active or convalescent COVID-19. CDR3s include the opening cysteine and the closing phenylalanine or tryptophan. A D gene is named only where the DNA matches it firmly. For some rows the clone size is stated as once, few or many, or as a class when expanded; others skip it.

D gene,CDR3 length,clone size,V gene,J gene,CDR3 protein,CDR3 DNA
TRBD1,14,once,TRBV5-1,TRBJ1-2,CASSSGGANYGYTF,TGCGCCAGCAGCTCAGGGGGAGCTAACTATGGCTACACCTTC
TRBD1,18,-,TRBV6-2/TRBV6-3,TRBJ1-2,CASSYARDRAHSNYGYTF,TGTGCCAGCAGTTACGCCCGGGACAGGGCACACTCAAACTATGGCTACACCTTC
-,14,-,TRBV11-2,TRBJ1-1,CASSPLSGGAEAFF,TGTGCCAGCAGCCCCCTCTCCGGGGGAGCTGAAGCTTTCTTT
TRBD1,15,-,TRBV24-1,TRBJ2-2,CATGEGQGGAGELFF,TGTGCCACCGGAGAGGGACAGGGAGGCGCCGGGGAGCTGTTTTTT
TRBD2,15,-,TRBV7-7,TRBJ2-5,CASSIKGSGKETQYF,TGTGCTAGCAGCATAAAGGGTAGCGGGAAAGAGACCCAGTACTTC
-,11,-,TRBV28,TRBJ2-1,CASKGGNEQFF,TGTGCCAGCAAGGGCGGGAATGAGCAGTTCTTC
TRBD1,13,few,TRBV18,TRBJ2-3,CASSPTGADTQYF,TGTGCCAGCTCACCGACAGGGGCAGATACGCAGTATTTT
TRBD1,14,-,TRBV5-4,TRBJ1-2,CASSWDRGAYGYTF,TGTGCCAGCAGCTGGGACAGGGGCGCCTATGGTTACACCTTC
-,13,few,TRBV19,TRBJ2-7,CASSMTGEGEQYF,TGTGCCAGTAGTATGACAGGTGAAGGCGAGCAGTACTTC
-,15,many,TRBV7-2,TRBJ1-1,CASSLVAEVSVEAFF,TGTGCCAGCAGCTTAGTGGCTGAGGTGTCCGTTGAAGCTTTCTTT
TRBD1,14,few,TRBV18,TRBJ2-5,CASSTGQGGETQYF,TGTGCCAGCTCGACGGGACAGGGGGGAGAGACCCAGTACTTC
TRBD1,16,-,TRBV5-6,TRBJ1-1,CASSSYRGPVNTEAFF,TGTGCCAGCAGCTCATACAGGGGGCCGGTGAACACTGAAGCTTTCTTT
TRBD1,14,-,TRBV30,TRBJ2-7,CAWGSGTAIYEQYF,TGTGCCTGGGGATCCGGGACAGCAATCTACGAGCAGTACTTC
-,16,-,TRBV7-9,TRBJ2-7,CASSLGEAGKSHEQYF,TGTGCCAGCAGCTTAGGGGAGGCAGGTAAATCCCACGAGCAGTACTTC
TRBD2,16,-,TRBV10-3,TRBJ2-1,CAISESAAGGQNEQFF,TGTGCCATCAGTGAGTCTGCAGCGGGGGGGCAAAATGAGCAGTTCTTC
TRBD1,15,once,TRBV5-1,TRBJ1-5,CASSLTGGVKQPQHF,TGCGCCAGCAGCCTGACAGGGGGCGTAAAACAGCCCCAGCATTTT
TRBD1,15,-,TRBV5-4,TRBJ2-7,CASSLGRGHSYEQYF,TGTGCCAGCAGCTTAGGCAGGGGGCATTCCTACGAGCAGTACTTC
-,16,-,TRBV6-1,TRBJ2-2,CASSGQGYANTGELFF,TGTGCCAGCAGTGGCCAGGGCTACGCGAACACCGGGGAGCTGTTTTTT
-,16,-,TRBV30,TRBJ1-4,CAWSRGGGSTNEKLFF,TGTGCCTGGAGCAGGGGAGGGGGTTCAACTAATGAAAAACTGTTTTTT
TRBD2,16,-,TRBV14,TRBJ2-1,CASSQEVTSGRNEQFF,TGTGCCAGCAGCCAAGAAGTGACTAGCGGGAGAAATGAGCAGTTCTTC
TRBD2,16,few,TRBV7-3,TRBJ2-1,CASSLRSGDSYNEQFF,TGTGCCAGCAGCTTAAGAAGCGGGGACTCCTACAATGAGCAGTTCTTC
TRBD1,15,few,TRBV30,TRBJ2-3,CAWSTGTGSTDTQYF,TGTGCCTGGAGTACAGGGACAGGGAGCACAGATACGCAGTATTTT
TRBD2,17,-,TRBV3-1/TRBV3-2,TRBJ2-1,CASSQAGLAGKRGEQFF,TGTGCCAGCAGCCAAGCGGGACTAGCGGGGAAACGGGGGGAGCAGTTCTTC
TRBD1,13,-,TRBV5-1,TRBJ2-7,CASSLTGVYEQYF,TGCGCCAGCAGCTTGACAGGGGTCTACGAGCAGTACTTC